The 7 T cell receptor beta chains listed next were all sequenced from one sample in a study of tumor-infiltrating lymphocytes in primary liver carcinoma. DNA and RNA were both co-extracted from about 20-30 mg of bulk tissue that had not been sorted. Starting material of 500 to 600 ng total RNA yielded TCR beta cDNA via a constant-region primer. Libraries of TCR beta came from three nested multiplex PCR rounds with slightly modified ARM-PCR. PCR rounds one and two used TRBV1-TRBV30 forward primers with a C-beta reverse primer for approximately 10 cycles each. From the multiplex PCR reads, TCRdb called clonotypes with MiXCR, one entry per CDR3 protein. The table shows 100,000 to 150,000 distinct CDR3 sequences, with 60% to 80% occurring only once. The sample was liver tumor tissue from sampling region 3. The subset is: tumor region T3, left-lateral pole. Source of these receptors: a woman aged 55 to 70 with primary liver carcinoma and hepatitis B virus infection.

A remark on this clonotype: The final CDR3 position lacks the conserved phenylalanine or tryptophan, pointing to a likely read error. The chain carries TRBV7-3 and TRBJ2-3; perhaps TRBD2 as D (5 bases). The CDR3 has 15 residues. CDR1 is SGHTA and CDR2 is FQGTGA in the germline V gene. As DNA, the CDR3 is TGTGTCAGCAGCCCCTTAGCGTCTAGCACAGATACGCAGTATTTA. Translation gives CVSSPLASSTDTQYL.

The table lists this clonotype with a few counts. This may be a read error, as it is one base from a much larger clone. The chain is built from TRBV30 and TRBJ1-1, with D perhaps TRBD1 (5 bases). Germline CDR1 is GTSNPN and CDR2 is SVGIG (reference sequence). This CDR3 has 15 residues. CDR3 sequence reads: CVWINPGLRNTEAFF. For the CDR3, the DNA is TGTGTCTGGATCAACCCAGGGCTCCGGAACACTGAAGCTTTCTTT.

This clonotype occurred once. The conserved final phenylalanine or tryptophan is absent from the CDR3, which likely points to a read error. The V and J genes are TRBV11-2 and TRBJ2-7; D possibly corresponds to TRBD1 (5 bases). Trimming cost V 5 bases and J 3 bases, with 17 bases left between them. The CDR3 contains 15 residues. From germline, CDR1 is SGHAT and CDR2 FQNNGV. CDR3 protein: CASSLGHTNGYEQYL. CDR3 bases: TGTGCCAGCAGCCTCGGACATACGAACGGCTACGAGCAGTACTTA.

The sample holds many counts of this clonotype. The CDR3 DNA follows: TGTGCCAGCAGCGGCGGGAGTCCCACAGATACGCAGTATTTT. It is translated as CASSGGSPTDTQYF. This rearrangement joins TRBV14 to TRBJ2-3, with 7 bases aligning to TRBD2. The CDR3 extends over 14 amino acids. Looked up from germline, CDR1 is SGHDN and CDR2 is FVKESK. Trimming cost V 5 bases and J 2 bases; bases outside gene matches: 4.

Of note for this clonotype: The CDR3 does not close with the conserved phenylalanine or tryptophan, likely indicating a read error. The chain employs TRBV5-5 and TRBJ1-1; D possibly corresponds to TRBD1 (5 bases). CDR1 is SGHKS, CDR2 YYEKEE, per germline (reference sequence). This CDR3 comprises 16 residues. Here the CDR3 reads CASSLVGGSLDTEAFI. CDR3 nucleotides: TGTGCCAGCAGTTTGGTTGGGGGAAGTTTGGACACTGAAGCTTTCATT.

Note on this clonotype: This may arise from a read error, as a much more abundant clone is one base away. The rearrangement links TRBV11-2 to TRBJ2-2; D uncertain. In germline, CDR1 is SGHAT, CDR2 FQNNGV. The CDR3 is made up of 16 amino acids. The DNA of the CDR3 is TGCGCCAGCAGCTTGACCAAAAGCAGGAACACCGGGGAGCTGTTTTTT. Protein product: CASSLTKSRNTGELFF.

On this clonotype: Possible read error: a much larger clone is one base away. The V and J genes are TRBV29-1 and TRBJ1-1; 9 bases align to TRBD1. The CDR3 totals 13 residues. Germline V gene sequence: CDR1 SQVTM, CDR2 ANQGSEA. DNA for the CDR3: TGCAGCGCCCGGGACAGGGTTTACTCTGAAGCTCTCTTT. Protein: CSARDRVYSEALF. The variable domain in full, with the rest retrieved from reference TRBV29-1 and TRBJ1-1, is SAVISQKPSRDICQRGTSLTIQCQVDSQVTMMFWYRQQPGQSLTLIATANQGSEATYESGFVIDKFPISRPNLTFSTLTVSNMSPEDSSIYLCSARDRVYSEALFGQGTRLTVV.